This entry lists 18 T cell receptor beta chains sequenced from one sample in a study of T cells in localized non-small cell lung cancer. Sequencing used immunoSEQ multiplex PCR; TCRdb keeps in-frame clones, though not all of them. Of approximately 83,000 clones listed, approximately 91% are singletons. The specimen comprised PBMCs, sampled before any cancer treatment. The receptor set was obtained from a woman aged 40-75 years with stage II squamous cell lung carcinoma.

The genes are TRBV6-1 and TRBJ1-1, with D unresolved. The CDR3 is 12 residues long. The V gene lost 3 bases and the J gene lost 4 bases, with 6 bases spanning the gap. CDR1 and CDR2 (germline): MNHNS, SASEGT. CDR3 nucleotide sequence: TGTGCCAGCAGTGAGCGGGTCACTGAAGCTTTCTTT. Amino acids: CASSERVTEAFF.

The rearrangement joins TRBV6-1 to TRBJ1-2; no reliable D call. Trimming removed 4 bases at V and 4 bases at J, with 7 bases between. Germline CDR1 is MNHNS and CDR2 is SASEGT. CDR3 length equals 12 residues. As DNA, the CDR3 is TGTGCCAGCAGTGGGAACAGCTATGGCTACACCTTC. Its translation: CASSGNSYGYTF.

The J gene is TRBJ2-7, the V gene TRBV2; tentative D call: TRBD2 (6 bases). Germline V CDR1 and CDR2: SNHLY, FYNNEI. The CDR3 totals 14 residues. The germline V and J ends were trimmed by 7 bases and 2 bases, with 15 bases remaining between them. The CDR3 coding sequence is TGTGCCAGCACTCCCGCGGGATTTCCCTACGAGCAGTACTTC. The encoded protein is CASTPAGFPYEQYF.

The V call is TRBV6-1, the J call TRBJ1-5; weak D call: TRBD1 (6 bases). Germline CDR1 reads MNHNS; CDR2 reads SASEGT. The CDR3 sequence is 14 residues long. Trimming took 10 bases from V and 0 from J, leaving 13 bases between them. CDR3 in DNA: TGTGCCATCACGGACAGAATTAGCAATCAGCCCCAGCATTTT. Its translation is CAITDRISNQPQHF.

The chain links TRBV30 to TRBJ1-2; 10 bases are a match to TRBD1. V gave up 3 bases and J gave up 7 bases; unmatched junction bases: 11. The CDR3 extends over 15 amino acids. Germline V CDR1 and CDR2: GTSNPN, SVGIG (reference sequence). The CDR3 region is CAWRGDRGRKGGYTF. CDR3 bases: TGTGCCTGGAGAGGTGACAGGGGGCGAAAGGGTGGCTACACCTTC.

The CDR3 DNA is TGTGCCAGCAGCATCTACATGAGCTCCTACGAGCAGTACTTC. Translating gives CASSIYMSSYEQYF. The chain links TRBV5-6 to TRBJ2-7; D call uncertain. The CDR3 extends over 14 amino acids. Germline values: CDR1 SGHDT, CDR2 YYEEEE. The V end lost 4 bases, the J end lost 0 bases, and 11 bases lay between the germline ends.

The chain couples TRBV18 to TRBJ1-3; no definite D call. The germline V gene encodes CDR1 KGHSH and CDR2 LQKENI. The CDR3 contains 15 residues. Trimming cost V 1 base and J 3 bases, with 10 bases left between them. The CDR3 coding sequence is TGTGCCAGCTCACCACAGGGAGGAGGTGGAAACACCATATATTTT. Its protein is CASSPQGGGGNTIYF.

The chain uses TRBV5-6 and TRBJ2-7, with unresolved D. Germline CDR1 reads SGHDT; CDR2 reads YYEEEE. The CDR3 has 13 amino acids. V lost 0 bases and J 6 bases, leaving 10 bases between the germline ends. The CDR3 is CASSLGSASEQYF. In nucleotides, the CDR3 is TGTGCCAGCAGCTTGGGCTCAGCTAGCGAGCAGTACTTC.

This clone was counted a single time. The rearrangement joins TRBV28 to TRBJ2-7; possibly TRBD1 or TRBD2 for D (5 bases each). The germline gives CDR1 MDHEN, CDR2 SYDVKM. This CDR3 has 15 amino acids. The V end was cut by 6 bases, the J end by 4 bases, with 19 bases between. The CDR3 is CASSPPRGSAYEQYF. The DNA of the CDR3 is TGTGCCAGCAGCCCCCCCCGGGGCTCGGCTTACGAGCAGTACTTC.

CDR3 region: CASSPSGGSSYNEQFF. CDR3 sequence (DNA): TGTGCCAGCAGCCCCTCCGGAGGTTCCTCCTACAATGAGCAGTTCTTC. This chain links TRBV7-6 with TRBJ2-1; a weak D match, TRBD2 (5 bases). CDR1 is SGHVS and CDR2 is FNYEAQ in the germline V gene. V was shortened by 5 bases and J by 0 bases, with 14 bases between the two germline ends. The CDR3 sequence is 16 residues long.

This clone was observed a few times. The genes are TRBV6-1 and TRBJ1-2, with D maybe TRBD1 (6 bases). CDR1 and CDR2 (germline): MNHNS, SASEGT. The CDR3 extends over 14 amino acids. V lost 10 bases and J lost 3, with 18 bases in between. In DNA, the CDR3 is TGTGCCACCTCAACGGGGGGCGGGGACTATGGCTACACCTTC. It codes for CATSTGGGDYGYTF.

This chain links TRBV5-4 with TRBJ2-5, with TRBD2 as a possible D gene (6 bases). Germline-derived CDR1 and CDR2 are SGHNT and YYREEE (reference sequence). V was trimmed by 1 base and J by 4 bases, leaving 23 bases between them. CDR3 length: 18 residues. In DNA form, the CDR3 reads TGTGCCAGCAGCTTGTCTCCTGTTAGGCTAGCGATGGGAGAGACCCAGTACTTC. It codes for CASSLSPVRLAMGETQYF.

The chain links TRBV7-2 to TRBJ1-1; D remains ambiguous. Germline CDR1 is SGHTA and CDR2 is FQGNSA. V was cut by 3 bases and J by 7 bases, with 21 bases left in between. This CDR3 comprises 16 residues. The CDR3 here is CASSLVPLGSNHEAFF. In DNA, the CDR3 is TGTGCCAGCAGCTTGGTCCCCCTGGGGTCAAACCATGAAGCTTTCTTT.

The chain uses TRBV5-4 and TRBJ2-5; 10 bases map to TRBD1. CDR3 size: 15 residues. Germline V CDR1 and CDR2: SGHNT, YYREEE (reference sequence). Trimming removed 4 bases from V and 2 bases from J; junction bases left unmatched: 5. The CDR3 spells CASSQMGQGQETQYF. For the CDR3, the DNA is TGTGCCAGCAGCCAAATGGGACAGGGGCAAGAGACCCAGTACTTC.

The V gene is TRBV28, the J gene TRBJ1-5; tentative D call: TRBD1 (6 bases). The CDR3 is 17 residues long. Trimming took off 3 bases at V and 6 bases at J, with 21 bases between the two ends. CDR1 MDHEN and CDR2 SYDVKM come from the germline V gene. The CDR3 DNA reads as TGTGCCAGCAGTTTGGGGGCCGGGACCCAGGGCGGTCAGCCCCAGCATTTT. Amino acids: CASSLGAGTQGGQPQHF.

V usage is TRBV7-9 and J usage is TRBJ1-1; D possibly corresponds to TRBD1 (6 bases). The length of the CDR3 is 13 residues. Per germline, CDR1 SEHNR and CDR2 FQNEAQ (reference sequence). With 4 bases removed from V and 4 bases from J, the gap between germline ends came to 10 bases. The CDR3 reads CASSSRQATEAFF. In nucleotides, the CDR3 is TGTGCCAGCAGCTCTCGACAGGCCACTGAAGCTTTCTTT.

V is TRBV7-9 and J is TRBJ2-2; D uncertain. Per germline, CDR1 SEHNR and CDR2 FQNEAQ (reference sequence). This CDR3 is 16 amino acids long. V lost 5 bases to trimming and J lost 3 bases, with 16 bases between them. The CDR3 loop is CASSPSMSEYTGELFF. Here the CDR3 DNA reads TGTGCCAGCAGCCCGTCTATGTCGGAGTACACCGGGGAGCTGTTTTTT.

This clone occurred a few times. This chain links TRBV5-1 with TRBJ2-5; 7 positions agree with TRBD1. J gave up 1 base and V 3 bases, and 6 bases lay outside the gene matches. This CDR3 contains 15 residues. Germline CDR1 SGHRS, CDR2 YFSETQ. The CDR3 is CASSSYRGAQETQYF. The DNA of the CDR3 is TGCGCCAGCAGCTCCTACAGGGGCGCCCAAGAGACCCAGTACTTC.